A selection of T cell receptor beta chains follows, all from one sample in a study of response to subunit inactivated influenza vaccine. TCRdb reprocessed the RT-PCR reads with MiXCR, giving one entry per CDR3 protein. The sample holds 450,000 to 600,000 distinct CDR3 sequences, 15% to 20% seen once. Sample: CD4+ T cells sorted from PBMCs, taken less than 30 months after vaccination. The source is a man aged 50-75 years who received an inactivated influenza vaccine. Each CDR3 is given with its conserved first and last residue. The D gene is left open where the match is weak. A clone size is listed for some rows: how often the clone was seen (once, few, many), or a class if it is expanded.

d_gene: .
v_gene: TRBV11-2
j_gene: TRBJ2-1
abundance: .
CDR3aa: CASSFGGADEQFF
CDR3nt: TGTGCCAGCAGCTTCGGAGGGGCGGATGAGCAGTTCTTC

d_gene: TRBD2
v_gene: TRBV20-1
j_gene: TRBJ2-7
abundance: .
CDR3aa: CSVSSAGDTYEQYF
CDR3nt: TGCAGTGTCTCATCAGCGGGAGACACCTACGAGCAGTACTTC

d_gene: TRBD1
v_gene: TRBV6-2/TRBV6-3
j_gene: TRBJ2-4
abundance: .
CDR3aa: CASSYLGQGGNIQYF
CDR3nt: TGTGCCAGCAGTTACTTAGGACAGGGGGGAAACATTCAGTACTTC

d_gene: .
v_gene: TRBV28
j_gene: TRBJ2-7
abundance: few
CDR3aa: CASSLSSGPEYF
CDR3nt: TGTGCCAGCAGTTTATCGAGCGGACCCGAGTACTTC

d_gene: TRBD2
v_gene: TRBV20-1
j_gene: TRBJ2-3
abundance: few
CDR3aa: CSATLAGGLDTQYF
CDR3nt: TGCAGTGCTACCTTAGCGGGGGGGTTGGATACGCAGTATTTT

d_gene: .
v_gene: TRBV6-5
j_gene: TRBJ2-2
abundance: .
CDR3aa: CASSSLNGGELFF
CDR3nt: TGTGCCAGCAGTTCACTAAATGGCGGGGAGCTGTTTTTT

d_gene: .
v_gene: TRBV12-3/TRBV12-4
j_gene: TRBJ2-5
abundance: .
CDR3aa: CASSSLGGSGETQYF
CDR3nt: TGTGCCAGCAGTTCCCTGGGCGGTAGTGGAGAGACCCAGTACTTC

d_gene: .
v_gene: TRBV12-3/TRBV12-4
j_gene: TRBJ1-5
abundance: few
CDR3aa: CASTLGWNQPQHF
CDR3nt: TGTGCCAGCACCCTAGGTTGGAATCAGCCCCAGCATTTT

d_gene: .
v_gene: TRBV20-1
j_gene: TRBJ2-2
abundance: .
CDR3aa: CSARDGLGNANTGELFF
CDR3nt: TGCAGTGCTAGAGATGGGCTAGGCAACGCAAACACCGGGGAGCTGTTTTTT

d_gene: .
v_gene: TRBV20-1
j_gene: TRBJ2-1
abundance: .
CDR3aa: CSAIWHYNEQFF
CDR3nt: TGCAGTGCTATTTGGCATTACAATGAGCAGTTCTTC

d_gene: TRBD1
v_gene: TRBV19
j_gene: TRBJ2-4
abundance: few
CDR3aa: CASSIPGQGAKNIQYF
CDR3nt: TGTGCCAGTAGTATCCCGGGACAGGGAGCCAAAAACATTCAGTACTTC

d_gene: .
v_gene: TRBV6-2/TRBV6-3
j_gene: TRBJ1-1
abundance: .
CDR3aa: CASSLFTPPEAFF
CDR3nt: TGTGCCAGCAGTTTATTCACACCCCCTGAAGCTTTCTTT

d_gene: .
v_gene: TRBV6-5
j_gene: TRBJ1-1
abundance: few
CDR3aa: CASSYSFGSGTEAFF
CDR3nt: TGTGCCAGCAGTTACTCGTTCGGCAGCGGCACTGAAGCTTTCTTT

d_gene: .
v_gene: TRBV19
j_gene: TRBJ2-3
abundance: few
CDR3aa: CASSPNRGLSTDTQYF
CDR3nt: TGTGCCAGTAGTCCTAACCGCGGACTGAGCACAGATACGCAGTATTTT

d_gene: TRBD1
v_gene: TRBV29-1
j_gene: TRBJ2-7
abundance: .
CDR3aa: CSGRTGGEQYF
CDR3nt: TGCAGCGGCAGGACAGGGGGCGAGCAGTACTTC

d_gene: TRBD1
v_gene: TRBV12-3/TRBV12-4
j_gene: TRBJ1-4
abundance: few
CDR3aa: CASSFQTGQQNEKLFF
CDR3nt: TGTGCCAGCAGTTTCCAAACGGGACAGCAGAATGAAAAACTGTTTTTT

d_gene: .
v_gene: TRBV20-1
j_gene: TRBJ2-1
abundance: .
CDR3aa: CSARLGGGSSAEQFF
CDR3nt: TGCAGTGCTCGCCTTGGGGGGGGCTCAAGCGCTGAGCAGTTCTTC

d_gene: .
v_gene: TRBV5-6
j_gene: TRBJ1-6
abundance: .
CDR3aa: CASSPARGGLLNSPLHF
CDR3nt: TGTGCCAGCAGCCCCGCTCGGGGAGGACTACTCAATTCACCCCTCCACTTT

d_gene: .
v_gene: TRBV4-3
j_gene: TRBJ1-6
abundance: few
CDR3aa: CASSQDYPIYNSPLHF
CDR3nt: TGCGCCAGCAGCCAAGATTACCCAATCTATAATTCACCCCTCCACTTT

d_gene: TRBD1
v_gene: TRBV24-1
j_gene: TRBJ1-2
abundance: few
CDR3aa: CATSDAGTGVPYGYTF
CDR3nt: TGTGCCACCAGTGATGCCGGGACAGGGGTGCCATATGGCTACACCTTC

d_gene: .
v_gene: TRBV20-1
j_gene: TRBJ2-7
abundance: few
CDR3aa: CSALSQSSYEQYF
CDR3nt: TGCAGTGCTCTCTCCCAATCCAGCTACGAGCAGTACTTC

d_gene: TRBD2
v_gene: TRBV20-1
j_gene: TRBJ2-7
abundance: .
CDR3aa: CSARGLAGPYEQYF
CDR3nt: TGCAGTGCCCGCGGACTAGCGGGACCCTACGAGCAGTACTTC

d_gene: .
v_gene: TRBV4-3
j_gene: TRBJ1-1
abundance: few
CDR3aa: CASSQDHGRNTEAFF
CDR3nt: TGCGCCAGCAGCCAAGATCATGGGCGGAACACTGAAGCTTTCTTT

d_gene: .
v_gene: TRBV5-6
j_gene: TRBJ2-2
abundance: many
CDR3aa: CASSLGLSTGELFF
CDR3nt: TGTGCCAGCAGCTTGGGGCTGTCTACCGGGGAGCTGTTTTTT

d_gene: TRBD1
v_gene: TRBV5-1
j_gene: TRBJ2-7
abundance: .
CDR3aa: CASSPVRSTGEREQYF
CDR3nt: TGCGCCAGCAGCCCTGTCAGGTCGACAGGGGAGCGAGAGCAGTACTTC

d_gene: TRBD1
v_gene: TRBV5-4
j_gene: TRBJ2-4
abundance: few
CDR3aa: CASSAPGQGSAAKNIQYF
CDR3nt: TGTGCCAGCAGCGCGCCGGGACAGGGATCGGCGGCCAAAAACATTCAGTACTTC

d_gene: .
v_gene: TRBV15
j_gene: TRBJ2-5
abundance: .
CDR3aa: CATSRVTPQETQYF
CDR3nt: TGTGCCACCAGCAGAGTTACACCCCAAGAGACCCAGTACTTC

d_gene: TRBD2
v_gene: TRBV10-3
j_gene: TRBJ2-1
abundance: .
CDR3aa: CAISGSGGASSYNEQFF
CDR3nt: TGTGCCATCAGTGGCAGCGGGGGGGCAAGCTCCTACAATGAGCAGTTCTTC

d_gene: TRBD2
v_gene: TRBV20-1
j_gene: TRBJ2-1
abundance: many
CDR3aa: CSAPLGSGSREQFF
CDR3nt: TGCAGTGCTCCTCTAGGTAGCGGGAGTCGGGAGCAGTTCTTC

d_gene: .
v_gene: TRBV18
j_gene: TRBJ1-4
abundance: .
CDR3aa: CASSPYKNEKLFF
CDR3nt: TGTGCCAGCTCACCGTACAAGAATGAAAAACTGTTTTTT

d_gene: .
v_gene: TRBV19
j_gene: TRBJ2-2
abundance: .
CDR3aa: CASRRGLLLNTGELFF
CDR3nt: TGTGCCAGTAGAAGAGGCCTACTTTTGAACACCGGGGAGCTGTTTTTT

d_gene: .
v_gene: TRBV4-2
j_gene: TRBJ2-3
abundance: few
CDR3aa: CASSQDSSGSADTQYF
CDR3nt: TGTGCCAGCAGCCAAGATTCGTCGGGGAGCGCAGATACGCAGTATTTT

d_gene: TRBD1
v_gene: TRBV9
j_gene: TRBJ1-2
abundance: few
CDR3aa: CASSPEGQGYGYTF
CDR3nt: TGTGCCAGCAGCCCCGAGGGACAGGGCTATGGCTACACCTTC

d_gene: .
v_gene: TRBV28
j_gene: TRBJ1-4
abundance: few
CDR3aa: CASSWTFTNEKLFF
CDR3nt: TGTGCCAGCAGTTGGACGTTTACTAATGAAAAACTGTTTTTT

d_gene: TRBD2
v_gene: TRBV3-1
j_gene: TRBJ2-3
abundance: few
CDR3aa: CASSQAAGGDTQYF
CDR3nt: TGTGCCAGCAGCCAAGCGGCGGGGGGAGATACGCAGTATTTT

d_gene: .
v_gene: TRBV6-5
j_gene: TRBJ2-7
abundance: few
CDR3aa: CASSSPEGRRYEQYF
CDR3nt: TGTGCCAGCAGTTCCCCGGAGGGAAGGAGATACGAGCAGTACTTC

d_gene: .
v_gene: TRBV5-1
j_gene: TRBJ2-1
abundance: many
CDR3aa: CASSSGLDEQFF
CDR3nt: TGCGCCAGCAGTTCCGGGCTCGATGAGCAGTTCTTC

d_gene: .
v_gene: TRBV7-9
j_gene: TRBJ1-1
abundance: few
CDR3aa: CASSLSRVANTEAFF
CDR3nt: TGTGCCAGCAGCTTATCCCGGGTGGCGAACACTGAAGCTTTCTTT

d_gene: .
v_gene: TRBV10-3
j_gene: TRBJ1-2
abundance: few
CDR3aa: CAISERQGTDYGYTF
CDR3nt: TGTGCCATCAGTGAGCGCCAGGGGACGGACTATGGCTACACCTTC

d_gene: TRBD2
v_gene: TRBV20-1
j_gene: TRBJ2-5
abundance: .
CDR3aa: CSARSIAGVGIGTQYF
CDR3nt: TGCAGTGCTAGATCCATAGCGGGAGTCGGTATTGGGACCCAGTACTTC

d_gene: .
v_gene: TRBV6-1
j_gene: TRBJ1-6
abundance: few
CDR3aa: CASSWGRNSPLHF
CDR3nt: TGTGCCAGCAGCTGGGGCAGGAATTCACCCCTCCACTTT

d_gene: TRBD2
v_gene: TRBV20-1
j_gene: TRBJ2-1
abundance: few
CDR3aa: CSAFGLALNEQFF
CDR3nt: TGCAGTGCTTTCGGACTAGCCTTAAATGAGCAGTTCTTC